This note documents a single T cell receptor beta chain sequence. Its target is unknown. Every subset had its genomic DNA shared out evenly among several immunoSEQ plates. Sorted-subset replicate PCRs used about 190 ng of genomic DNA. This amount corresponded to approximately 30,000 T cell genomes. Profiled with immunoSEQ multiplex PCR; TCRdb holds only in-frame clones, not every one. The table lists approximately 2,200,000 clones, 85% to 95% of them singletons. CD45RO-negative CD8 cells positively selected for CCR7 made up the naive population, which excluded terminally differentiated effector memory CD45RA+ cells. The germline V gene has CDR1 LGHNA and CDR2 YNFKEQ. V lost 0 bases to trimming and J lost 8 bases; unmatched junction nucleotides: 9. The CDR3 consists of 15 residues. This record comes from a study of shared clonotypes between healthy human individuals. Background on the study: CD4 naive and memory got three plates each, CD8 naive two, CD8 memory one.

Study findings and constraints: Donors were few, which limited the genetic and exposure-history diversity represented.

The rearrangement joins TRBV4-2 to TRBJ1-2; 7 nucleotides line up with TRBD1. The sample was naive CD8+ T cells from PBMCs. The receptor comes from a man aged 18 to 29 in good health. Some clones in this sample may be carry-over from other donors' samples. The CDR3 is CASSQDHRGGQGYTF. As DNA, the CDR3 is TGTGCCAGCAGCCAAGATCACAGGGGCGGCCAGGGCTACACCTTC.